This passage covers 7 T cell receptor beta chains from one sample sequenced in a study of blood T cell repertoires in COVID-19. Sequenced by immunoSEQ multiplex PCR; TCRdb stores in-frame clones only, minus some. Of roughly 73,000 clones in the sample, around 89% were seen once. Sequencing was performed on peripheral blood. These receptors all stem from a human donor in a cohort sampled during active COVID-19.

V and J are TRBV28 and TRBJ2-3, with 14 bases that match TRBD2. Germline V gene data show CDR1 as MDHEN and CDR2 as SYDVKM. V shed 6 bases and J 1 base; nucleotides not matched to a gene: 15. There are 20 residues in the CDR3. The DNA for the CDR3 is TGTGCCAGCAGCCCCCCGGGGCCGGGACTAGCGGGGGTGGGCACAGATACGCAGTATTTT. The encoded protein is CASSPPGPGLAGVGTDTQYF.

The chain joins TRBV27 to TRBJ2-5; D may be TRBD1 (6 bases). This CDR3 is 16 amino acids long. The germline V and J ends were trimmed by 5 bases and 5 bases, with 21 bases remaining between them. Germline CDR1 and CDR2: MNHEY and SMNVEV (reference sequence). DNA for the CDR3: TGTGCCAGCAGTAGGGGGTCGGGGATGGCGGAGGAGACCCAGTACTTC. Its translation: CASSRGSGMAEETQYF.

The chain is built from TRBV10-3 and TRBJ2-2, with 9 bases that match TRBD2. This CDR3 spans 15 amino acids. V gave up 4 bases and J gave up 3 bases; unmatched junction bases: 3. The germline V gene has CDR1 ENHRY and CDR2 SYGVKD. The CDR3: CAISGLAEYTGELFF. CDR3 sequence (DNA): TGTGCCATCAGTGGACTAGCGGAATACACCGGGGAGCTGTTTTTT.

This chain connects TRBV9 to TRBJ2-2; TRBD1 agrees at 7 bases. The junction had 2 bases not matched to a gene; V was cut back by 3 bases and J by 3 bases. This CDR3 has 14 residues. Looked up from germline, CDR1 is SGDLS and CDR2 is YYNGEE. The chain's CDR3 is CASSDTGDTGELFF. Written as DNA, the CDR3 is TGTGCCAGCAGCGACACAGGGGACACCGGGGAGCTGTTTTTT.

This rearrangement joins TRBV19 to TRBJ2-1; 7 nucleotides line up with TRBD2. Germline V gene lookup returns CDR1 LNHDA and CDR2 SQIVND (reference sequence). The junction had 18 bases not matched to a gene; V was cut back by 5 bases and J by 2 bases. The CDR3 is 19 residues long. In DNA, the CDR3 is TGTGCCAGTAGTCCCCAAGGACGTACCGCGGGAGTTGCCTACAATGAGCAGTTCTTC. Protein: CASSPQGRTAGVAYNEQFF.

CDR3 residues: CASRSVGRSYEQYF. DNA of the CDR3: TGTGCCAGCCGATCCGTAGGGAGGTCCTACGAGCAGTACTTC. The chain links TRBV2 to TRBJ2-7; tentatively, D is TRBD2 (6 bases). Germline V gene data show CDR1 as SNHLY and CDR2 as FYNNEI. The CDR3 extends over 14 amino acids. Between the trimmed V and J ends, which lost 8 bases and 1 base, there was a span of 15 bases.

CDR3 sequence reads: CASSSGVWTGELFF. CDR3 DNA sequence: TGTGCCAGCAGTTCGGGGGTTTGGACCGGGGAGCTGTTTTTT. The genes are TRBV7-9 and TRBJ2-2; maybe TRBD2 (6 bases). Germline CDR1 reads SEHNR; CDR2 reads FQNEAQ (reference sequence). With 6 bases removed from V and 5 bases from J, the gap between germline ends came to 13 bases. The CDR3 loop spans 14 amino acids.